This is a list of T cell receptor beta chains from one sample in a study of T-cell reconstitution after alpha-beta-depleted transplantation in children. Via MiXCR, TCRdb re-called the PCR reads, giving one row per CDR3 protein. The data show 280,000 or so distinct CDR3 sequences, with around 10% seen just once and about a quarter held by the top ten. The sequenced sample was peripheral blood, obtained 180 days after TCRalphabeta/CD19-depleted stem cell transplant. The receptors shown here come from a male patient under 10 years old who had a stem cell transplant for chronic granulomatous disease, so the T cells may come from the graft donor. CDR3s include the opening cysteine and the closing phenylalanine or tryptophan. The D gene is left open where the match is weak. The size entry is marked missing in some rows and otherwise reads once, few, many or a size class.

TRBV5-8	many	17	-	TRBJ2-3	TGTGCCAGCAGCTTGTCGTTAGCGGCAACTAGCACAGATACGCAGTATTTT	CASSLSLAATSTDTQYF
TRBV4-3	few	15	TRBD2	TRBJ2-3	TGCGCCAGCAGCTGGAGGCCGGGGGGTGGGGATACGCAGTATTTT	CASSWRPGGGDTQYF
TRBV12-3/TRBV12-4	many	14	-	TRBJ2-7	TGTGCCAGCAGTTTGACAGCGAGCTCCTACGAGCAGTACTTC	CASSLTASSYEQYF
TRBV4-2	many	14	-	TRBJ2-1	TGTGCCAGCAGCCAAGTCGGCTACCCTAATGAGCAGTTCTTC	CASSQVGYPNEQFF
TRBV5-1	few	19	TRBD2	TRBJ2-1	TGCGCCAGCAGCTTCATTCATCTAGCGGGGGGTGTGAAGTACAATGAGCAGTTCTTC	CASSFIHLAGGVKYNEQFF
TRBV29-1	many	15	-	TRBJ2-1	TGCAGCGTTGAAGTGTGGGAGGCTAAGTACAATGAGCAGTTCTTC	CSVEVWEAKYNEQFF
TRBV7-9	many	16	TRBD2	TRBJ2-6	TGTGCCAGCAGCGTAGGGACTAGCTCTGGGGCCAACGTCCTGACTTTC	CASSVGTSSGANVLTF
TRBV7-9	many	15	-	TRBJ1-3	TGTGCCAGCAGCTTACCACAGGGTTCTGGAAACACCATATATTTT	CASSLPQGSGNTIYF
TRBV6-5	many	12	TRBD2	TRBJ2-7	TGTGCCAGCAGTTACGGGGGGGGCGAGCAGTACTTC	CASSYGGGEQYF
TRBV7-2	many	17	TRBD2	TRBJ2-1	TGTGCCAGCAGCCCCGGCGGAGCGGGAGGGCTGGGTAATGAGCAGTTCTTC	CASSPGGAGGLGNEQFF
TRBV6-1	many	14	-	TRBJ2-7	TGTGCCAGCAGTAGGTTAACAGGAACTTACGAGCAGTACTTC	CASSRLTGTYEQYF
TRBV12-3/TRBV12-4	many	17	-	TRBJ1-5	TGTGCCAGCAGTTCCTATTTAAAGACGGGGAGCAATCAGCCCCAGCATTTT	CASSSYLKTGSNQPQHF
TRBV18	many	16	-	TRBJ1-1	TGTGCCAGCTCACCAACGGGGTATGGCGCGAACACTGAAGCTTTCTTT	CASSPTGYGANTEAFF
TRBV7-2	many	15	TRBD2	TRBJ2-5	TGTGCCAGCAGCGTTACCGGGACTAGCGGTGAGACCCAGTACTTC	CASSVTGTSGETQYF
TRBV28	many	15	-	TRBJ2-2	TGTGCCAGCAATGGGGCTAGCGAAAACACCGGGGAGCTGTTTTTT	CASNGASENTGELFF
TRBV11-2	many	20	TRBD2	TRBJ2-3	TGTGCCAGCAGCTTAGTGGGAATGTCACTTAGCGGGAGGAGGACAGATACGCAGTATTTT	CASSLVGMSLSGRRTDTQYF
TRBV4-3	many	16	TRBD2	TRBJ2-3	TGCGCCAGCAGTTACACCGGGACTAGCGGAACAGATACGCAGTATTTT	CASSYTGTSGTDTQYF
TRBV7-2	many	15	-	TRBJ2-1	TGTGCCAGCAGCCCCCGCGCCCAGGGGAGCAATGAGCAGTTCTTC	CASSPRAQGSNEQFF
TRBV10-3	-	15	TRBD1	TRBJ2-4	TGTGCCATCGGGAAGGGCACAGGGGTCTTAAACATTCAGTACTTC	CAIGKGTGVLNIQYF
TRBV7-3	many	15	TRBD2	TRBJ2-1	TGTGCCAGCAGACCCCACGGACTAGCAGTGGATGAGCAGTTCTTC	CASRPHGLAVDEQFF
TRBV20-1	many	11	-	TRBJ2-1	TGCAGTGCCTGGAAGTACAATGAGCAGTTCTTC	CSAWKYNEQFF
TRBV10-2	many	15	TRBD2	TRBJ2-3	TGCGCCAGCATCAAAGCGGGAGTAAGAGCAGATACGCAGTATTTT	CASIKAGVRADTQYF
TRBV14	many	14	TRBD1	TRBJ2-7	TGTGCCAGCAGCCAAGGACAGGGAGTAAACGAGCAGTACTTC	CASSQGQGVNEQYF
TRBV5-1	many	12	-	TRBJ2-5	TGCGCCAGCAGCGCGGAGAGGCAGACCCAGTACTTC	CASSAERQTQYF
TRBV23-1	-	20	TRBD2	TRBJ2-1	TGCGCCAGCAGTCAGCCCTCTTCCGGGGCGGGGGGGCTGATTGGGAATGAGCAGTTCTTC	CASSQPSSGAGGLIGNEQFF
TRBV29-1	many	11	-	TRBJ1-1	TGCAGCGTTGTAGAGCACGGTGTGTCTTTCTTT	CSVVEHGVSFF
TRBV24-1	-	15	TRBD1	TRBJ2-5	TGTGCCACCAGTGAGACAGGGGGAGGCCAAGAGACCCAGTCCTTC	CATSETGGGQETQSF
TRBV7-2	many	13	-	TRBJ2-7	TGTGCCAGCAGCCTCAGCCCCGGGTACGAGCAGTACTTC	CASSLSPGYEQYF
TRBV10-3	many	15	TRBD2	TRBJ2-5	TGTGCCATCAGTGAGTCGACTAGCGGGAGGGAGACCCAGTACTTC	CAISESTSGRETQYF
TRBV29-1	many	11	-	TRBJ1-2	TGCAGCGTCCGGGACGACTATGGCTACACCTTC	CSVRDDYGYTF
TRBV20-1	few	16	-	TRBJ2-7	TGCAGTGCGAGGCCCCCGTATCGGGACTCCTCCTACGAGCAGTACTTC	CSARPPYRDSSYEQYF
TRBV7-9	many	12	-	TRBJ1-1	TGTGCCAGCAGCTTAAGAAACAGTGAAGCTTTCTTT	CASSLRNSEAFF
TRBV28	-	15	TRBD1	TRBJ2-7	TGTGCCAGCAGTTTACTCGGGACAGGGGTTCTCGAGCAGTACTTC	CASSLLGTGVLEQYF
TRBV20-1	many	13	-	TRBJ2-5	TGCAGTGCTAATCAGGGGGGGCAAGAGACCCAGTACTTC	CSANQGGQETQYF
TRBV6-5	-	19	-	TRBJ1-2	TGTGCCAGCAGTTACTCGCCATGGGGTGGGGGGGACCCTTTCTATGGCTACCCCTTC	CASSYSPWGGGDPFYGYPF
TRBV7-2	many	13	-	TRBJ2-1	TGTGCCAGCAGCTGGGCAGACGGCAATGAGCAGTTCTTC	CASSWADGNEQFF
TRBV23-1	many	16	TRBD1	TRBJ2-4	TGCGCCAGCAGTCAATCCGGGCCAGGGGGCAAAAACATTCAGTACTTC	CASSQSGPGGKNIQYF
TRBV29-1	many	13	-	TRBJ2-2	TGCAGCGTTACAGGGGAGGGCACCGGGGAGCTGTTTTTT	CSVTGEGTGELFF
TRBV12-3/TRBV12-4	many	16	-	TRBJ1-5	TGTGCCAGCAGTCCCTTATCCGGGGGAAAGAATCAGCCCCAGCATTTT	CASSPLSGGKNQPQHF
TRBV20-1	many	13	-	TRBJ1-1	TGCAGTGCAGACCGGCAGGGACTACATGAAGCTTTCTTT	CSADRQGLHEAFF
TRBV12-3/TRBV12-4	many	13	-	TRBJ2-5	TGTGCCAGCACCTTGACCCCGGGGGAGACCCAGTACTTC	CASTLTPGETQYF
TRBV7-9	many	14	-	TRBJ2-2	TGTGCCAGCAGCTTAGGGGCGGGGACGGAGGAGCTGTTTTTT	CASSLGAGTEELFF
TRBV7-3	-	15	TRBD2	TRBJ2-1	TGTGCCAGCAGCCCAGGGACTAGCGGGAACAATGAGCAGTTCTTC	CASSPGTSGNNEQFF
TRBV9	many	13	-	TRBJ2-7	TGTGCCAGCTCCCGAGGGGTAGACTACGAGCAGTACTTC	CASSRGVDYEQYF
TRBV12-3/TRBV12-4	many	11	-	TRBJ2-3	TGTGCCAGCAGCCGTCGGGATACGCAGTATTTT	CASSRRDTQYF
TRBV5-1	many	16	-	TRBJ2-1	TGCGCCAGCAGCTGGACCGGGACTCCGACCTACAATGAGCAGTTCTTC	CASSWTGTPTYNEQFF